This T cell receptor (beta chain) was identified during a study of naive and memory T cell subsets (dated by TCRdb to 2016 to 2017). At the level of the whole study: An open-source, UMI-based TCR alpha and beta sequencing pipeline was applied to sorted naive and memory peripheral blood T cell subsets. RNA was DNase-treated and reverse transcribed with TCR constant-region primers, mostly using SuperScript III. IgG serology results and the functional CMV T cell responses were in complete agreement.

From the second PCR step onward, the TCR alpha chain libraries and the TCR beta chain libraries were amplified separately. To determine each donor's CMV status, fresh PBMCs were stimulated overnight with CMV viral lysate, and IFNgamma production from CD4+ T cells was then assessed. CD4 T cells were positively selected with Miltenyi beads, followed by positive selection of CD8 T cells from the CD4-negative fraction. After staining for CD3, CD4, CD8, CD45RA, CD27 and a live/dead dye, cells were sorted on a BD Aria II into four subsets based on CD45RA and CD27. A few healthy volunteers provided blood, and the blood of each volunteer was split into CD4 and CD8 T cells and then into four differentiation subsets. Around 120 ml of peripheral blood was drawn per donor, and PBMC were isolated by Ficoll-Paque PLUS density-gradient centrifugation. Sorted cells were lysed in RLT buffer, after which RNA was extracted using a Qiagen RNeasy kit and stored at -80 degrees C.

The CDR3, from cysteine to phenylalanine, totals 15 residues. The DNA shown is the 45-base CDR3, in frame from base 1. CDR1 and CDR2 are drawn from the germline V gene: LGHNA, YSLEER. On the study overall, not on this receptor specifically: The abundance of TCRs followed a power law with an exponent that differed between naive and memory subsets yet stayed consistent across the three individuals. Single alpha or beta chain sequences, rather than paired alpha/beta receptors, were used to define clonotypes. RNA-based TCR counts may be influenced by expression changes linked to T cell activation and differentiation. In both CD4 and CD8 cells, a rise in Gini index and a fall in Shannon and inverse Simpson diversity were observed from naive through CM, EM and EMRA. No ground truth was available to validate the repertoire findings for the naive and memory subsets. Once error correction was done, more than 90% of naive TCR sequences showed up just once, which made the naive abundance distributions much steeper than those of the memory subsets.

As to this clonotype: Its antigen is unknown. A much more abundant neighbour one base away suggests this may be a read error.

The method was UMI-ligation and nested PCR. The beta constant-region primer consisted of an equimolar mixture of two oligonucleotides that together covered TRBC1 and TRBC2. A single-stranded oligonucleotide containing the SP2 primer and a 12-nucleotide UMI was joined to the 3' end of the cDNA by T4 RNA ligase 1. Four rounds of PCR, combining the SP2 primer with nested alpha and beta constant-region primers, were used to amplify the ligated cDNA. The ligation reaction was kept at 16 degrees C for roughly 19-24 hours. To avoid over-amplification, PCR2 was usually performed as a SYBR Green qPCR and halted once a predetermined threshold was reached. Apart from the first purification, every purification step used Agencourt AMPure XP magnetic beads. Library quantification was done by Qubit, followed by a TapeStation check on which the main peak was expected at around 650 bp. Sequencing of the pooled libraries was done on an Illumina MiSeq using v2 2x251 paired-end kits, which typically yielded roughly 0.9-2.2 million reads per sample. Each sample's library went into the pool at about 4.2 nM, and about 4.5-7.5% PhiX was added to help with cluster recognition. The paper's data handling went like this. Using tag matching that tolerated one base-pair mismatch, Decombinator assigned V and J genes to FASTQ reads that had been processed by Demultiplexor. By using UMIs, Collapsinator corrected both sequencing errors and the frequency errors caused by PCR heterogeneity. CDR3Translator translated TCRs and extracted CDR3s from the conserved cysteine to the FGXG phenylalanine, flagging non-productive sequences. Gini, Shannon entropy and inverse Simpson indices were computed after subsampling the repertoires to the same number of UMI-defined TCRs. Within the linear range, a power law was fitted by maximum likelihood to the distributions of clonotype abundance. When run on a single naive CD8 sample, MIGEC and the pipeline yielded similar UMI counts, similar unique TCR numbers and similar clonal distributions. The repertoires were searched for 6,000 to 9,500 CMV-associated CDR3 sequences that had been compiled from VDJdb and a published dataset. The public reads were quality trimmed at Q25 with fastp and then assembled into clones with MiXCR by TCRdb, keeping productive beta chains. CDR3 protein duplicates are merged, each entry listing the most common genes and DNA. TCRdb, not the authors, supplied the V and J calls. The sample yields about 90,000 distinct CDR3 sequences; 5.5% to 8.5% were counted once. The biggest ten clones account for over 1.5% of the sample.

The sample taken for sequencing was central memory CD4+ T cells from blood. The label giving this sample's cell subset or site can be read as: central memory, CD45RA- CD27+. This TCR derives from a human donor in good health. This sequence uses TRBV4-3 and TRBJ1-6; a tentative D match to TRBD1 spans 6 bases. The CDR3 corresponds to CASSQVYREDSPLNF. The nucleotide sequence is TGCGCCAGCAGCCAAGTGTACAGGGAGGATTCACCCCTCAACTTT.